This T cell receptor (beta chain) was obtained from a study of T cell repertoires in cytomegalovirus infection. The overall study: Public signatures in TCR beta pointed to CMV infection and matching HLA type.

From the reads, TCRdb called clonotypes with MiXCR, one entry per CDR3 protein. The sample lists some 920,000 distinct CDR3 sequences, approximately 33% occurring once. Study-level points and caveats: Summed frequency of public TCR beta families distinguished CMV carriers with the relevant HLA. HLA-C-restricted CMV clonotypes gave the most frequent clonotype in two of eight donors.

The trim removed 3 bases at V and 0 bases at J, leaving 4 bases unmatched. Germline V gene sequence: CDR1 SGHTA, CDR2 FQGNSA. CDR3 length: 17 residues. This clonotype was recorded at least ten times. Its antigen is not identified. J is TRBJ2-7 and V is TRBV7-2; 14 positions agree with TRBD2. This clonotype originated in a human donor in good health (CMV status not recorded). Some clones in this sample may be carry-over from other donors' samples. Sequencing used cultured CD8+ T cells from PBMCs, obtained from culture after CMV antigen stimulation. This CDR3 reads CASSFGLAGGPSYEQYF. The CDR3 bases are TGTGCCAGCAGCTTCGGACTAGCGGGGGGACCCTCCTACGAGCAGTACTTC.